These 32 T cell receptor beta chains came from one sample sequenced in a study of breast tumors, draining lymph nodes, adjacent tissues. Breast cancer patients provided tissue from their axillary draining lymph nodes. TCRdb ran MiXCR on the multiplex PCR reads and lists one entry per CDR3 protein. The top ten clones hold around 2.2% of a sample with about 130,000 distinct CDR3 sequences, about 20% of them seen once. Sequencing was carried out using axillary lymph node tissue. The receptors derive from a female donor with breast cancer. Some clones in this sample may be carry-over from other donors' samples.

This clonotype was found many times. The CDR3 bases are TGTGCCTGGAACTTACAGGGGGCTGGGAATGAGCAGTTCTTC. This encodes CAWNLQGAGNEQFF. The chain joins TRBV30 to TRBJ2-1, with 9 bases that match TRBD1. Germline V gene data show CDR1 as GTSNPN and CDR2 as SVGIG (reference sequence). This CDR3 has 14 residues. The junction had 8 bases not matched to a gene; V was cut back by 4 bases and J by 7 bases.

This clonotype was counted many times. V and J are TRBV5-1 and TRBJ2-7, with D possibly being TRBD1 (6 bases). V was pared by 0 bases and J by 5 bases, with 9 bases between. CDR1 and CDR2 from the germline V gene are SGHRS and YFSETQ. This CDR3 region has 13 residues. In DNA, the CDR3 is TGCGCCAGCAGCTTGGGGCAGGGGCACGAGCAGTACTTC. Its translation is CASSLGQGHEQYF. Drawing the rest from reference TRBV5-1 and TRBJ2-7, the complete variable domain is KAGVTQTPRYLIKTRGQQVTLSCSPISGHRSVSWYQQTPGQGLQFLFEYFSETQRNKGNFPGRFSGRQFSNSRSEMNVSTLELGDSALYLCASSLGQGHEQYFGPGTRLTVT.

Comment on this clonotype: Since the CDR3 does not end with the conserved phenylalanine or tryptophan, this likely comes from a read error. J is TRBJ1-6 and V is TRBV7-2; a weak D match, TRBD1 (5 bases). The V gene's germline CDR1 is SGHTA and CDR2 FQGNSA. The CDR3 extends over 15 amino acids. V shed 5 bases and J shed 6 bases, with 14 bases lying between them. The CDR3 DNA sequence: TGTGCCAGCAGCCCCCAAGAGACAGTTAATTCACCCCTCCACCTT. It is translated as CASSPQETVNSPLHL.

This clonotype showed up many times. The chain combines TRBV3-1 with TRBJ2-5; D not resolved. Trimming took off 4 bases at V and 5 bases at J, with 17 bases between the two ends. Looked up from germline, CDR1 is LGHDT and CDR2 is YNNKEL (reference sequence). The length of the CDR3 is 15 residues. As DNA, the CDR3 is TGTGCCAGCAGCCGTCTTTTCGAGACGAGCGAGACCCAGTACTTC. This encodes CASSRLFETSETQYF.

This clonotype was seen more than once but under ten times. CDR3 residues: CASSFRQVNSPLHF. CDR3 nucleotide sequence: TGTGCCAGCAGTTTCCGGCAAGTTAATTCACCCCTCCACTTT. This rearrangement joins TRBV28 to TRBJ1-6, with unresolved D. With 3 bases removed from V and 6 bases from J, the gap between germline ends came to 9 bases. Germline loops: CDR1 MDHEN, CDR2 SYDVKM. There are 14 residues in the CDR3.

In the case of this clonotype: Compared with germline, one end of the junction differs, possibly owing to a read error. This chain connects TRBV12-3 or TRBV12-4 to TRBJ2-1; D may be TRBD2 (5 bases). This CDR3 has 15 amino acids. As DNA, the CDR3 is TGTGCCAGCGGTTTTCTGAACGGTGAGCGGAATGAGCAGTTCTTC. This encodes CASGFLNGERNEQFF.

This clonotype appeared a few times. This rearrangement joins TRBV5-6 to TRBJ2-7; 9 bases are shared with TRBD1. Unmatched junction bases numbered 10, after V lost 3 bases and J lost 0 bases. The CDR3 has 17 residues. Germline assignment: CDR1 SGHDT and CDR2 YYEEEE. The CDR3 DNA follows: TGTGCCAGCAGCTCTAAAACTACAGGGGGCGCCTCCTACGAGCAGTACTTC. Translating gives CASSSKTTGGASYEQYF.

The chain carries TRBV7-8 and TRBJ2-3; D not resolved. V shed 1 base and J shed 6 bases, with 11 bases lying between them. CDR1 and CDR2 from the germline V gene are SGHVS and FQNEAQ. CDR3 length: 14 residues. The CDR3 reads CASSLVLVMDTQYF. The CDR3 bases are TGTGCCAGCAGCTTAGTTCTAGTCATGGATACGCAGTATTTT.

The sample holds a few counts of this clonotype. CDR3 in amino acids: CASSSPGRAGGYTF. CDR3 nucleotides: TGTGCCAGCAGTTCCCCTGGCAGGGCGGGTGGCTACACCTTC. V is TRBV6-6 and J is TRBJ1-2; tentatively, D is TRBD1 (5 bases). Trimming took off 4 bases at V and 7 bases at J, with 16 bases between the two ends. Germline CDR1 MNHNY, CDR2 SVGAGI (reference sequence). There are 14 residues in the CDR3.

Regarding this clonotype: This may be a read error: a much more frequent sequence differs by one nucleotide. This chain connects TRBV29-1 to TRBJ2-7; 7 positions match TRBD2. The CDR3 contains 15 residues. V lost 4 bases, J lost 6 bases, and 15 bases stayed unmatched. Germline V gene sequence: CDR1 SQVTM, CDR2 ANQGSEA. CDR3 bases: TGCAGCGTTGGAGATGGGACTGGCGGGAGTTTCGAGCAGTACTTC. Translating gives CSVGDGTGGSFEQYF.

Comment on this clonotype: A read error may explain this, as a much larger clone is one base away. The chain links TRBV6-5 to TRBJ2-2, with TRBD1 matching over 7 bases. This CDR3 has 17 amino acids. CDR1 MNHEY and CDR2 SVGAGI come from the germline V gene. This chain's CDR3 is CAGSYLGMTGITGELFF. CDR3 DNA sequence: TGTGCCGGCAGTTACCTCGGGATGACAGGGATCACCGGGGAGCTGTTTTTT.

This clonotype was detected ten times or more. This sequence joins TRBV20-1 and TRBJ1-5; maybe TRBD1 (5 bases). The CDR3 length is 12 residues. The ends were cut back, 0 bases at V and 7 bases at J, with 7 bases in the middle. Germline V gives CDR1 DFQATT, CDR2 SNEGSKA (reference sequence). This CDR3 reads CSARDGTQPQHF. The CDR3 DNA reads TGCAGTGCTAGAGACGGGACCCAGCCCCAGCATTTT.

This clonotype has at least ten counts. The V call is TRBV20-1, the J call TRBJ1-2; D is unresolved. The CDR3 consists of 14 residues. Deletions cut 3 bases from V and 0 bases from J, with 11 bases between. CDR1 is DFQATT and CDR2 is SNEGSKA in the germline V gene (reference sequence). The CDR3 region has the DNA TGCAGTGCTAGTGCTAAGGGAGCTAACTATGGCTACACCTTC. Translated, it gives CSASAKGANYGYTF.

This clonotype occurred many times. This rearrangement joins TRBV11-2 to TRBJ2-7; TRBD1 matches at 9 bases. The germline V gene encodes CDR1 SGHAT and CDR2 FQNNGV. J gave up 3 bases and V 5 bases, and 5 bases lay outside the gene matches. The CDR3 is 14 residues long. The CDR3 here is CASSQTTGGYEQYF. CDR3 nucleotide sequence: TGTGCCAGCAGCCAAACGACAGGGGGCTACGAGCAGTACTTC.

At least ten counts were recorded for this clonotype. V and J are TRBV7-8 and TRBJ2-2; D is uncertain. The V gene lost 4 bases and the J gene lost 7 bases, with 13 bases spanning the gap. In germline, CDR1 is SGHVS, CDR2 FQNEAQ. The CDR3 sequence is 14 residues long. The CDR3 spells CASSSRAWDGELFF. As DNA, the CDR3 is TGTGCCAGCAGCTCAAGAGCTTGGGACGGGGAGCTGTTTTTT.

This clonotype has a count of ten or more. The J gene is TRBJ2-3, the V gene TRBV5-1, with D tentatively TRBD1 or TRBD2 (6 bases each). Looked up from germline, CDR1 is SGHRS and CDR2 is YFSETQ. V was shortened by 1 base and J by 2 bases, with 14 bases between the two germline ends. The CDR3 consists of 16 residues. The CDR3 DNA reads as TGCGCCAGCAGCTTGTGGGGGCGGGGAACCACAGATACGCAGTATTTT. It yields the protein CASSLWGRGTTDTQYF.

The V and J genes are TRBV2 and TRBJ2-4; 12 bases agree with TRBD2. The CDR3 has 15 residues. The germline V gene has CDR1 SNHLY and CDR2 FYNNEI. V gave up 6 bases and J gave up 6 bases; unmatched junction bases: 6. CDR3 sequence: CASRERLAGVNIQYF. Here the CDR3 DNA reads TGTGCCAGCAGGGAAAGACTAGCGGGAGTAAACATTCAGTACTTC.

This clonotype was detected only a few times. This may be a read error: a much more frequent sequence differs by one nucleotide. The CDR3 end shows no conserved phenylalanine or tryptophan, and so a read error is likely. This rearrangement joins TRBV19 to TRBJ2-3; D not certain. The V end lost 5 bases, the J end lost 5 bases, and 17 bases lay between the germline ends. This CDR3 region has 15 residues. The germline gives CDR1 LNHDA, CDR2 SQIVND (reference sequence). In DNA form, the CDR3 reads TGTGCCAGTAGTGCCCCCCGCGGTTCGGGAGATACGCAGTATCTT. As protein: CASSAPRGSGDTQYL.

The V and J genes are TRBV27 and TRBJ2-4, with 10 bases identical to TRBD2. The CDR3 spans 18 residues. Losses at the gene ends were 5 bases for V and 0 bases for J; bases not matched to a gene: 10. Germline CDR1 and CDR2: MNHEY and SMNVEV (reference sequence). The CDR3 reads CASSPLAGDLLAKNIQYF. CDR3 sequence (DNA): TGTGCCAGCAGTCCGCTAGCGGGAGACTTGCTAGCCAAAAACATTCAGTACTTC.

On this clonotype: A much bigger clone sits one base away, suggesting this may be a read error. CDR3 region: CSATPGGNQPQHF. As DNA, the CDR3 is TGCAGTGCTACCCCAGGGGGGAACCAGCCCCAGCATTTT. The chain carries TRBV20-1 and TRBJ1-5; 7 positions match TRBD1. Germline V gene sequence: CDR1 DFQATT, CDR2 SNEGSKA (reference sequence). The J segment lost 7 bases and the V segment lost 4 bases, leaving 7 bases of the junction unmatched. The CDR3 extends over 13 amino acids.

Points on this clonotype: Without the conserved terminal phenylalanine or tryptophan, this CDR3 likely stems from a read error. The chain is built from TRBV5-4 and TRBJ1-2; 8 bases are a match to TRBD1. The CDR3 is 13 amino acids. Germline trimming cut 3 bases from V and 6 bases from J; bases unmatched to any gene: 4. The V gene's germline CDR1 is SGHNT and CDR2 YYREEE (reference sequence). The CDR3 DNA reads TGTGCCAGCAGCTGGATGGACAGGGATGGCTACACCCTC. Its translation: CASSWMDRDGYTL.

This clonotype came up many times. The rearrangement joins TRBV18 to TRBJ2-7; 7 nucleotides line up with TRBD1. The V gene's germline CDR1 is KGHSH and CDR2 LQKENI. V lost 4 bases, J lost 0 bases, and 9 bases stayed unmatched. This CDR3 has 16 amino acids. The CDR3 sequence: CASSLGQSGPSYEQYF. The CDR3 DNA reads as TGTGCCAGCTCACTGGGACAGTCTGGACCCTCCTACGAGCAGTACTTC.

This clonotype was counted many times. The CDR3 DNA reads as TGTGCCAGCAGTGAACTAGCGGGAGCATACAATGAGCAGTTCTTC. Translation gives CASSELAGAYNEQFF. This chain joins TRBV6-4 and TRBJ2-1; TRBD2 aligns across 11 bases. CDR1 is MRHNA, CDR2 SNTAGT, per germline. With V trimmed by 3 bases and J by 4 bases, 2 bases remained unmatched. There are 15 residues in the CDR3.

This clonotype was counted only a few times. V usage is TRBV27 and J usage is TRBJ2-1; unclear D gene. There are 13 residues in the CDR3. V lost 5 bases and J lost 4, with 9 bases in between. Germline-derived CDR1 and CDR2 are MNHEY and SMNVEV (reference sequence). The CDR3 DNA reads TGTGCCAGCAGTCTCAGTATTTACAATGAGCAGTTCTTC. Translating gives CASSLSIYNEQFF.

The J gene is TRBJ1-6, the V gene TRBV9; 7 bases agree with TRBD1. CDR1 and CDR2 (germline): SGDLS, YYNGEE. This CDR3 comprises 15 residues. The trim removed 3 bases at V and 9 bases at J, leaving 9 bases unmatched. CDR3 in amino acids: CASSASGTVTSPLHF. The CDR3 DNA reads as TGTGCCAGCAGCGCCTCCGGGACAGTAACTTCACCCCTCCACTTT.

Ten or more counts support this clonotype. The CDR3 reads CASSLPGQITDTQYF. CDR3 sequence (DNA): TGTGCCAGCAGCTTGCCGGGACAGATCACAGATACGCAGTATTTT. The V gene is TRBV5-5, the J gene TRBJ2-3, with 7 bases that match TRBD1. The CDR3 runs 15 residues. CDR1 and CDR2 (germline): SGHKS, YYEKEE (reference sequence). V shed 1 base, J shed 2 bases, and the junction held 4 bases outside the gene matches.

The table lists this clonotype with many counts. This chain joins TRBV3-1 and TRBJ1-6, with 8 bases fitting TRBD1. The V segment lost 5 bases and the J segment 7 bases; nucleotides outside the gene matches: 4. This CDR3 comprises 14 residues. Looked up from germline, CDR1 is LGHDT and CDR2 is YNNKEL (reference sequence). CDR3 in DNA: TGTGCCAGCAGCTCCCAGGGGGCGAATTCACCCCTCCACTTT. Protein sequence: CASSSQGANSPLHF.

This clonotype was seen at least ten times. The chain is built from TRBV20-1 and TRBJ1-5; D is perhaps TRBD1 (6 bases). V shed 3 bases and J shed 0 bases, with 12 bases lying between them. The CDR3 totals 15 residues. Germline V gene data show CDR1 as DFQATT and CDR2 as SNEGSKA (reference sequence). The CDR3 DNA sequence: TGCAGTGCTAGGTTACAGGGAGGTAGCAATCAGCCCCAGCATTTT. Translating it yields CSARLQGGSNQPQHF.

In its sample, this clonotype was seen many times. The CDR3 loop reads CASGLPPRREQFF. The CDR3 coding sequence is TGTGCTAGTGGTTTGCCACCCAGGCGGGAGCAGTTCTTC. The chain recombines TRBV12-5 with TRBJ2-1; D remains unclear. CDR1 and CDR2 (germline): LGHNT, FRNRAP. V lost 2 bases, J lost 10 bases, and 12 bases lay in between. CDR3 length: 13 amino acids.

This clonotype was observed many times. The chain combines TRBV28 with TRBJ2-7; 11 bases align to TRBD2. This CDR3 spans 14 amino acids. J lost 1 base, V lost 5 bases, and 1 base had no gene match. Looked up from germline, CDR1 is MDHEN and CDR2 is SYDVKM. CDR3 residues: CASSTSGGSYEQYF. CDR3 in DNA: TGTGCCAGCAGTACTAGCGGGGGATCCTACGAGCAGTACTTC.

Ten or more counts support this clonotype. The J gene is TRBJ1-6, the V gene TRBV27; no clear D. This CDR3 contains 14 residues. V lost 2 bases and J 6 bases, leaving 8 bases between the germline ends. Germline V CDR1 and CDR2: MNHEY, SMNVEV (reference sequence). The CDR3: CASSLKTLNSPLHF. Written as DNA, the CDR3 is TGTGCCAGCAGTTTAAAAACCCTTAATTCACCCCTCCACTTT.

This chain links TRBV28 with TRBJ2-3; possibly TRBD2 for D (7 bases). Per the germline V gene, CDR1 is MDHEN and CDR2 is SYDVKM. Trimming removed 5 bases from V and 8 bases from J, with 17 bases in between. This CDR3 has 14 amino acids. The CDR3: CASSPSWGGRTQYF. Written as DNA, the CDR3 is TGTGCCAGCAGTCCATCCTGGGGGGGCCGTACGCAGTATTTT. Combining the CDR3 with reference TRBV28 and TRBJ2-3 gives the whole variable domain DVKVTQSSRYLVKRTGEKVFLECVQDMDHENMFWYRQDPGLGLRLIYFSYDVKMKEKGDIPEGYSVSREKKERFSLILESASTNQTSMYLCASSPSWGGRTQYFGPGTRLTVL.